These T cell receptor beta chains were read from a single sample in a study of shared clonotypes between healthy human individuals. The data were produced by immunoSEQ multiplex PCR, yet TCRdb's version contains in-frame clones alone and is incomplete. The data hold about 2.5 million clones, with roughly 90% observed a single time. What was sequenced was naive CD4+ T cells from PBMCs. The source of these receptors is a man in his late teens or twenties in good health. Some clones in this sample may be carry-over from other donors' samples. Both conserved end residues are part of each CDR3. D genes are given only for firm matches. Clone sizes are given selectively: once, few, many, or a class where the clone is expanded.

d_call,clone_size,j_call,v_call,cdr3_aa,cdr3_nt
.,.,TRBJ2-2,TRBV15,CATSRELSRGNTGELFF,TGTGCCACCAGCAGAGAACTAAGCAGGGGGAACACCGGGGAGCTGTTTTTT
.,.,TRBJ2-4,TRBV19,CASSPQGKNIQYF,TGTGCCAGTAGCCCCCAGGGTAAAAACATTCAGTACTTC
.,.,TRBJ2-5,TRBV6-5,CASSYSTLGTQYF,TGTGCCAGCAGTTACTCCACCTTGGGGACCCAGTACTTC
.,.,TRBJ2-7,TRBV4-3,CASSQDQGDEQYF,TGCGCCAGCAGCCAAGACCAGGGTGACGAGCAGTACTTC
TRBD1,.,TRBJ1-4,TRBV28,CASSSGGGREEKLFF,TGTGCCAGCAGTTCCGGAGGGGGCCGGGAGGAAAAACTGTTTTTT
TRBD1,.,TRBJ1-4,TRBV28,CASRDRTGLRRKLFF,TGTGCCAGCAGAGACAGGACAGGCTTAAGGAGGAAACTGTTTTTT
.,.,TRBJ2-1,TRBV5-1,CASSLNNRTRGNEQFF,TGCGCCAGCAGCTTGAATAATAGGACACGCGGCAATGAGCAGTTCTTC
.,.,TRBJ1-3,TRBV6-6,CASSYADKAGNTIYF,TGTGCCAGCAGTTACGCCGATAAGGCTGGAAACACCATATATTTT
.,.,TRBJ1-4,TRBV7-2,CASSKRDTGSVVGQEKLFF,TGTGCCAGCAGCAAAAGGGACACAGGATCCGTGGTGGGGCAGGAAAAACTGTTTTTT
TRBD1,.,TRBJ2-1,TRBV4-1,CASSPGQGPSSYNEQFF,TGCGCCAGCAGCCCTGGACAGGGGCCGAGCTCCTACAATGAGCAGTTCTTC
.,.,TRBJ2-4,TRBV27,CASSPWDIKNIQYF,TGTGCCAGCAGTCCCTGGGACATTAAAAACATTCAGTACTTC
.,.,TRBJ2-5,TRBV5-6,CASSSWASVETQYF,TGTGCCAGCAGCTCCTGGGCGTCTGTGGAGACCCAGTACTTC
.,.,TRBJ2-1,TRBV5-4,CASSLDRLTYNEQFF,TGTGCCAGCAGCTTGGACAGGCTAACCTACAATGAGCAGTTCTTC
.,.,TRBJ1-2,TRBV6-1,CASQVRPGYGYTF,TGTGCCAGCCAGGTGAGGCCAGGCTATGGCTACACCTTC
.,.,TRBJ2-3,TRBV9,CASSVASWADTQYF,TGTGCCAGCAGCGTAGCTTCTTGGGCAGATACGCAGTATTTT
TRBD1,.,TRBJ2-6,TRBV5-1,CATTTGQGQAGANVLTF,TGCGCCACCACAACGGGACAGGGGCAGGCTGGGGCCAACGTCCTGACTTTC
TRBD2,.,TRBJ2-7,TRBV2,CASRAGTSVYEQYF,TGTGCCAGCAGAGCCGGGACTAGCGTATACGAGCAGTACTTC
.,.,TRBJ2-7,TRBV25-1,CASSEVVQYF,TGTGCCAGCAGTGAGGTTGTGCAGTACTTC
.,.,TRBJ1-1,TRBV5-5,CASSWPGDTEAFF,TGTGCCAGCAGCTGGCCAGGGGACACTGAAGCTTTCTTT
.,.,TRBJ2-7,TRBV5-5,CASSLGRGSSYEQYF,TGTGCCAGCAGCTTGGGACGGGGGAGCTCCTACGAGCAGTACTTC
TRBD1,.,TRBJ1-3,TRBV5-1,CASSGQERNTIYF,TGCGCCAGCAGCGGACAGGAAAGAAACACCATATATTTT
TRBD1,.,TRBJ1-1,TRBV7-3,CASSLQGAGTEAFF,TGTGCCAGCAGCTTGCAGGGGGCCGGCACTGAAGCTTTCTTT
.,.,TRBJ1-6,TRBV7-2,CASSSGDGNNSPLHF,TGTGCCAGCAGCTCAGGGGACGGAAATAATTCACCCCTCCACTTT
.,.,TRBJ2-3,TRBV7-2,CASSLGQGFSTDTQYF,TGTGCCAGCAGCTTAGGTCAGGGTTTTAGCACAGATACGCAGTATTTT
.,.,TRBJ1-4,TRBV20-1,CSARFGKLFF,TGCAGTGCTAGATTCGGAAAACTGTTTTTT
TRBD1,.,TRBJ2-2,TRBV7-2,CASSWTGGIGELFF,TGTGCCAGCAGCTGGACAGGGGGTATCGGGGAGCTGTTTTTT
.,.,TRBJ2-1,TRBV7-9,CASVYYNEQFF,TGTGCCAGCGTCTACTACAATGAGCAGTTCTTC
.,once,TRBJ2-7,TRBV5-8,CASSLYRDQYF,TGTGCCAGCAGCTTGTATCGGGATCAGTACTTC
TRBD1,.,TRBJ1-2,TRBV7-3,CASSSGQGGGYTF,TGTGCCAGCAGCTCAGGACAGGGTGGTGGCTACACCTTC